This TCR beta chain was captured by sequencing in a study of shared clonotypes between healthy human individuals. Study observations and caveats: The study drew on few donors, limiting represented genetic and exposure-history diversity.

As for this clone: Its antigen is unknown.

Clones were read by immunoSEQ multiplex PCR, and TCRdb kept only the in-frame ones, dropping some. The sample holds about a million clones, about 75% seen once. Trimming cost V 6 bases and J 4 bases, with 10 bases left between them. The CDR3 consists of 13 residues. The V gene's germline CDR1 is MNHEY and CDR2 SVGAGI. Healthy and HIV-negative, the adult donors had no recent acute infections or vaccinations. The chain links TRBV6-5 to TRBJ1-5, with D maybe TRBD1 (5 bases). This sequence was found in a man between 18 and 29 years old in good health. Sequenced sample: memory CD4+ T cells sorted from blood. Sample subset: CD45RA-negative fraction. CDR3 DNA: TGTGCCAGCAGGAACGGGGCTAATCAGCCCCAGCATTTT. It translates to CASRNGANQPQHF.